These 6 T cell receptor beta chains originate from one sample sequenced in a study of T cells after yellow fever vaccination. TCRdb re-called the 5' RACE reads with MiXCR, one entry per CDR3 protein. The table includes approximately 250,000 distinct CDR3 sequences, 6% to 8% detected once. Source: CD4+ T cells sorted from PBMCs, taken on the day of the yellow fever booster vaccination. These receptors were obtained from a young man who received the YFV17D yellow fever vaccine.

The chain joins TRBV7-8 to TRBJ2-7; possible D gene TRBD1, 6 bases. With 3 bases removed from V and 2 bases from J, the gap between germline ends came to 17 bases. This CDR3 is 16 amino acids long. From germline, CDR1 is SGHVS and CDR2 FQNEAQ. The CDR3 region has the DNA TGTGCCAGCAGCTTGGGTCATGGGGGCGTAGCCTACGAGCAGTACTTC. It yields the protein CASSLGHGGVAYEQYF.

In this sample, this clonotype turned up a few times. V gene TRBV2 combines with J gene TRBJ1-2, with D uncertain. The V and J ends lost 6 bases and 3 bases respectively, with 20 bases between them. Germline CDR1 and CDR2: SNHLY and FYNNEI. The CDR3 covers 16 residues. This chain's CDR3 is CASSWKDGSTDYGYTF. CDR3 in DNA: TGTGCCAGCAGCTGGAAGGACGGAAGCACGGACTATGGCTACACCTTC.

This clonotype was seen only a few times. The CDR3 DNA follows: TGTGCCAGCAGCTTAGAGGTCTGGAAGCACGAGCAGTACTTC. It encodes CASSLEVWKHEQYF. The chain links TRBV7-2 to TRBJ2-7; no definite D call. Trimming pared 1 base from V and 5 bases from J, leaving 12 bases between. Germline CDR1 reads SGHTA; CDR2 reads FQGNSA. This CDR3 has 14 amino acids.

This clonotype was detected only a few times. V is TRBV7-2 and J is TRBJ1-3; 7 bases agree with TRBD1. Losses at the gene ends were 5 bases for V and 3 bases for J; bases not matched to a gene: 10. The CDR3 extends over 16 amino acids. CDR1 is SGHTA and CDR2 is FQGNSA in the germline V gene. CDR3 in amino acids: CASSALTGKSGNTIYF. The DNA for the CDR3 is TGTGCCAGCAGCGCCCTGACAGGGAAGAGTGGAAACACCATATATTTT.

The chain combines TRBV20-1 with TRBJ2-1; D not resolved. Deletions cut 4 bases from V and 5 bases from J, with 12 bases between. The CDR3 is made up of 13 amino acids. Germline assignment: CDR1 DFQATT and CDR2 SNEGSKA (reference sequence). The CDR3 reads CSAIVPGDNEQFF. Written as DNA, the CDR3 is TGCAGTGCTATCGTCCCCGGTGACAATGAGCAGTTCTTC.

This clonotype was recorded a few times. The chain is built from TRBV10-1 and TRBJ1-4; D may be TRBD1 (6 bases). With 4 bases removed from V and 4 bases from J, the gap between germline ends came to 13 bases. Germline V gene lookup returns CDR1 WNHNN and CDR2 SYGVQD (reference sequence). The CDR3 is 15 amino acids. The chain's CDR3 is CASSGRQVLNEKLFF. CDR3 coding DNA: TGCGCCAGCAGTGGCAGACAGGTTCTTAATGAAAAACTGTTTTTT.